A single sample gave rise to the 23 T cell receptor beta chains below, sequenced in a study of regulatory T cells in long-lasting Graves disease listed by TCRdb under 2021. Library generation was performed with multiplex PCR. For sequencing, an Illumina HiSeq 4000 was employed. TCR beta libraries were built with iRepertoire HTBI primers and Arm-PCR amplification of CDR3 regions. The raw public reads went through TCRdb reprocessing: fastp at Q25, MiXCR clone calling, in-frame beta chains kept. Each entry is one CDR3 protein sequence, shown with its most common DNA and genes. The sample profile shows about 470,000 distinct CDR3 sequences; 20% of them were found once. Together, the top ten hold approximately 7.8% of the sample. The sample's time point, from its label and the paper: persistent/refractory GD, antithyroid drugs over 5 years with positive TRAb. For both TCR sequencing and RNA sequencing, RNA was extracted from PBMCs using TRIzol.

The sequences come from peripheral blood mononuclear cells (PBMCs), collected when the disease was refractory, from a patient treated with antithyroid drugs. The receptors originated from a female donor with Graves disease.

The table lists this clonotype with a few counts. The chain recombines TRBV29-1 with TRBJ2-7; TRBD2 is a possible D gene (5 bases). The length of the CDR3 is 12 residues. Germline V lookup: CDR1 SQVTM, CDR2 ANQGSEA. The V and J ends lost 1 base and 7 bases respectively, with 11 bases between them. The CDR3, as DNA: TGCAGCGTTGAAGGCGGGCCAACGGAGCAGTACTTC. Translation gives CSVEGGPTEQYF.

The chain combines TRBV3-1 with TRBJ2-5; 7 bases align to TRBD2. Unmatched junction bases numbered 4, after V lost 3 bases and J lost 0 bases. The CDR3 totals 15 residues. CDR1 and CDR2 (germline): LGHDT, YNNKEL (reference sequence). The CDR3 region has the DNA TGTGCCAGCAGCCAGCGGGGGACGTACCAAGAGACCCAGTACTTC. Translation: CASSQRGTYQETQYF.

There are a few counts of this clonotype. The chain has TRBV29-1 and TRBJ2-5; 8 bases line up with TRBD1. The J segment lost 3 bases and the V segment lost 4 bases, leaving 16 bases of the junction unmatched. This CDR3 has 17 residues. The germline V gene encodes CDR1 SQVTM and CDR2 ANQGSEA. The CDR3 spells CSVVGLMSRGQEETQYF. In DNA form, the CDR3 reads TGCAGCGTTGTGGGGCTTATGAGCAGGGGGCAAGAAGAGACCCAGTACTTC.

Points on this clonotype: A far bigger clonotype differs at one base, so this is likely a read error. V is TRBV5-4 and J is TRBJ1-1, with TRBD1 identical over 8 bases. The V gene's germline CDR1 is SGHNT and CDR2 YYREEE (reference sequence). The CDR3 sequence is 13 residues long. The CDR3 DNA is TGTGCCAGCAGCCAGGGGGCTTGGACTGAAGCTTCCTTT. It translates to CASSQGAWTEASF.

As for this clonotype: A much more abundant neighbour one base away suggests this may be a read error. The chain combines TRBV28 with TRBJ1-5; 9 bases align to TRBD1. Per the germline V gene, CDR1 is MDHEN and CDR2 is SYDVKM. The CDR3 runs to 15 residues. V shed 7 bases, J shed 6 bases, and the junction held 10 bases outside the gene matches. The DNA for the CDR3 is TGTGCCAGCAATTCGTCCCGGGACAGGGCTCAGCCCCAGCATTTT. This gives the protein CASNSSRDRAQPQHF.

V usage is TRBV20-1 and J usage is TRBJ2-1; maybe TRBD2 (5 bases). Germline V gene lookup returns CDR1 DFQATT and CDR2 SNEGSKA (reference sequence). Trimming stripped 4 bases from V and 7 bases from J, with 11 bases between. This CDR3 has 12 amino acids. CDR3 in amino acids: CSAIGLGNEQFF. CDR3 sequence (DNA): TGCAGTGCTATAGGACTGGGAAATGAGCAGTTCTTC.

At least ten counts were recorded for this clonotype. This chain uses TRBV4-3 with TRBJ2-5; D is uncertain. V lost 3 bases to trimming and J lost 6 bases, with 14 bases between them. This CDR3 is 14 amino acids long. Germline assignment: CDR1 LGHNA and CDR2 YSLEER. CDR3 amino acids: CASSHPIEGKTQYF. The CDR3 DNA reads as TGCGCCAGCAGCCACCCTATCGAAGGAAAGACCCAGTACTTC.

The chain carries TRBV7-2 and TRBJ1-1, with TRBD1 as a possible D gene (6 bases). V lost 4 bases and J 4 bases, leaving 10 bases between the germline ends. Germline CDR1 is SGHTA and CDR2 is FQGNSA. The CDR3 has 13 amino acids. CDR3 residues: CASSYRGPTEAFF. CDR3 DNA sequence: TGTGCCAGCAGCTACCGGGGGCCCACTGAAGCTTTCTTT.

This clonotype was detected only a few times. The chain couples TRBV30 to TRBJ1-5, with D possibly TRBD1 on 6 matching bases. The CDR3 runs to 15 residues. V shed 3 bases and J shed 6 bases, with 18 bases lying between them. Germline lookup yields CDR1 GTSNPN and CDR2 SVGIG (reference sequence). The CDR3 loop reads CAWSRYRVIGQPQHF. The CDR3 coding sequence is TGTGCCTGGAGCCGATACAGGGTGATTGGTCAGCCCCAGCATTTT.

CDR3 amino acids: CASSLMDRGRQPQHF. The CDR3 nucleotides read TGTGCCAGCAGCTTAATGGATCGGGGTCGACAGCCCCAGCATTTT. The chain joins TRBV7-2 to TRBJ1-5; D unresolved. The CDR3 is 15 amino acids. V was shortened by 2 bases and J by 7 bases, with 15 bases between the two germline ends. Per the germline V gene, CDR1 is SGHTA and CDR2 is FQGNSA.

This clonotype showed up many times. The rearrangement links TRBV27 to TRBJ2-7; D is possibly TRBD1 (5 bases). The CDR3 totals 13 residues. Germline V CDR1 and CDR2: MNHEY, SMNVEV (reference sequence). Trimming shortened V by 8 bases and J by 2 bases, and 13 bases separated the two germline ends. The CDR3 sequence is CASCRPGTYEQYF. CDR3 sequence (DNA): TGTGCCAGCTGCCGGCCAGGGACCTACGAGCAGTACTTC.

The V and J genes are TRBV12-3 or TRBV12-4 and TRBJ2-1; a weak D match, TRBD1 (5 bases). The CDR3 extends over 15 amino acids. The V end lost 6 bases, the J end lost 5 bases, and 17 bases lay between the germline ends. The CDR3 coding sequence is TGTGCCAGCAGGCTCCTGGCAGGGCCGAACAATGAGCAGTTCTTC. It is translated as CASRLLAGPNNEQFF.

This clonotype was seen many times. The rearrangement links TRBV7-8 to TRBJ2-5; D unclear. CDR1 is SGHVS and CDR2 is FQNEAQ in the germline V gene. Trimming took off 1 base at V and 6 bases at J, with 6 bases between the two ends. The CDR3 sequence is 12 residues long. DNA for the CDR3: TGTGCCAGCAGCTTAGGTCGAAAGACCCAGTACTTC. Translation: CASSLGRKTQYF.

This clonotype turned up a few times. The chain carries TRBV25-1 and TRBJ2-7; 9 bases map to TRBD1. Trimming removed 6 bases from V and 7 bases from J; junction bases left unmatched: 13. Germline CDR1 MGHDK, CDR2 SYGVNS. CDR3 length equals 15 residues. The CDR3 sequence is CASSAAGTGKPEQYF. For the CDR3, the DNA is TGTGCCAGCAGCGCCGCCGGGACAGGGAAACCGGAGCAGTACTTC.

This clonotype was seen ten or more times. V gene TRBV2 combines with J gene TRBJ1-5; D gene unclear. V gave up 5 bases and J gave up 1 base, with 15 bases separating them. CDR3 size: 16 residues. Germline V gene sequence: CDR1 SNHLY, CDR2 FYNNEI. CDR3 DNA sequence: TGTGCCAGCAGTTTCGATGAGGCGTGGAGCAATCAGCCCCAGCATTTT. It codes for CASSFDEAWSNQPQHF.

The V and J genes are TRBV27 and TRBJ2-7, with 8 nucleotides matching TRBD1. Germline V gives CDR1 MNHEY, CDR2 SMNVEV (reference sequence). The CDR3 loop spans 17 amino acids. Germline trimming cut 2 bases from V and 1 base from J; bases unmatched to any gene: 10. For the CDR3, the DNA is TGTGCCAGCAGTTTAACCGCCGGGACAGGAGGTTCCTACGAGCAGTACTTC. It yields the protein CASSLTAGTGGSYEQYF.

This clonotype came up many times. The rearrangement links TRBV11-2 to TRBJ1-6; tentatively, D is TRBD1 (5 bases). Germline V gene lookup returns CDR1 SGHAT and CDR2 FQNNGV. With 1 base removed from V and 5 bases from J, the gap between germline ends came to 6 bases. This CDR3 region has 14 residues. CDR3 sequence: CASSLGGNNSPLHF. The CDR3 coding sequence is TGTGCCAGCAGCTTAGGGGGGAATAATTCACCCCTCCACTTT.

CDR3 sequence: CASNLSEGGDEYF. In DNA, the CDR3 is TGTGCCAGCAACCTCTCAGAAGGGGGGGACGAGTACTTC. The V and J genes are TRBV3-1 and TRBJ2-7; weak D call: TRBD2 (7 bases). The V and J ends lost 7 bases and 11 bases respectively, with 21 bases between them. The CDR3 contains 13 residues. CDR1 is LGHDT and CDR2 is YNNKEL in the germline V gene (reference sequence).

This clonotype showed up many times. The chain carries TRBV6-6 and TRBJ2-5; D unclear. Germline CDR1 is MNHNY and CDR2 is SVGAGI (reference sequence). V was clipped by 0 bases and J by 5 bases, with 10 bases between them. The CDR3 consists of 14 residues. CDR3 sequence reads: CASSYSTQSETQYF. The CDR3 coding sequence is TGTGCCAGCAGTTACTCGACTCAGAGCGAGACCCAGTACTTC.

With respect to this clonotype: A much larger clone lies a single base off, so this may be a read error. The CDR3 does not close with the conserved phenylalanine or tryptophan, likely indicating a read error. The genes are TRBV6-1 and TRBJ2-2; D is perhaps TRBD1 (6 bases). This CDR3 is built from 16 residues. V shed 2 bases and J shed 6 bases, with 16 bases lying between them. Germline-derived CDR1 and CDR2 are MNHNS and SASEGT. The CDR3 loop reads CASSEMGQYRSGELFL. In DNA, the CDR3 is TGTGCCAGCAGTGAAATGGGACAATACAGGTCCGGGGAGCTGTTTCTT.

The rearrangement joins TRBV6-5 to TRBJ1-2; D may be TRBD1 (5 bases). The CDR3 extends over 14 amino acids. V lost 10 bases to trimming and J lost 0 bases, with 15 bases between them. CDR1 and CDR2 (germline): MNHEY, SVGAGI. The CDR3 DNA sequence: TGTGCCACCCGGGGGAGTTTGCCTAACTATGGCTACACCTTC. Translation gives CATRGSLPNYGYTF.

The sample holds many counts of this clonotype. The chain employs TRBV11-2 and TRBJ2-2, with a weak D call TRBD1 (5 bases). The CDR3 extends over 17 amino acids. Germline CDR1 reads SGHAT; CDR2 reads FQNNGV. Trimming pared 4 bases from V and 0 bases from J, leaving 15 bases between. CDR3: CASSSTLGDSNTGELFF. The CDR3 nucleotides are TGTGCCAGCAGCTCTACCCTAGGGGATTCGAACACCGGGGAGCTGTTTTTT.

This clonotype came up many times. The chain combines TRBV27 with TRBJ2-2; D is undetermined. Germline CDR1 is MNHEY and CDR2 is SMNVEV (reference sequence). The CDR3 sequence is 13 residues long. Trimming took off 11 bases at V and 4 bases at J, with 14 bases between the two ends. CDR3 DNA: TGTGCCGCCAGCAGTGGGTTCACCGGGGAGCTGTTTTTT. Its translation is CAASSGFTGELFF.